The 20 T cell receptor beta chains listed next were all sequenced from one sample in a study of blood T cell repertoires in COVID-19. TCRdb's copy holds only in-frame clones and misses some; the assay was immunoSEQ multiplex PCR. Of about 280,000 clones in the sample, under 90% were seen once. The sequenced sample consisted of peripheral blood. The receptor source for this set is a woman aged 45 to 65 who had recovered from COVID-19.

The chain combines TRBV30 with TRBJ2-1; TRBD2 matches 9 bases. From germline, CDR1 is GTSNPN and CDR2 SVGIG (reference sequence). The CDR3 loop spans 14 amino acids. The V segment lost 6 bases and the J segment 3 bases; nucleotides outside the gene matches: 6. The CDR3 nucleotides are TGTGCCTGTCTTAGCGGGAGCATCTACAATGAGCAGTTCTTC. Its translation: CACLSGSIYNEQFF.

The gene calls are TRBV30 and TRBJ1-6; no reliable D call. Germline V gives CDR1 GTSNPN, CDR2 SVGIG (reference sequence). Trimming cost V 1 base and J 9 bases, with 10 bases left between them. The CDR3 consists of 13 residues. CDR3 coding DNA: TGTGCCTGGAGTGCAGAGGAGAGTTCACCCCTCCACTTT. Translation: CAWSAEESSPLHF. The whole variable domain, remainder taken from reference TRBV30 and TRBJ1-6, is SQTIHQWPATLVQPVGSPLSLECTVEGTSNPNLYWYRQAAGRGLQLLFYSVGIGQISSEVPQNLSASRPQDRQFILSSKKLLLSDSGFYLCAWSAEESSPLHFGNGTRLTVT.

The V call is TRBV2, the J call TRBJ2-7, with D perhaps matching TRBD2 (6 bases). The germline V gene has CDR1 SNHLY and CDR2 FYNNEI. This CDR3 spans 13 amino acids. The germline V and J ends were trimmed by 1 base and 6 bases, with 10 bases remaining between them. In nucleotides, the CDR3 is TGTGCCAGCAGTGAAGATGTCGGGGGCGAGCAGTACTTC. Protein: CASSEDVGGEQYF.

The V gene is TRBV18, the J gene TRBJ1-5; the D gene is possibly TRBD1 (5 bases). Germline CDR1 and CDR2: KGHSH and LQKENI. There are 12 residues in the CDR3. Trimming pared 3 bases from V and 13 bases from J, leaving 13 bases between. CDR3 in DNA: TGTGCCAGCTCACCCAGGACGGGGGAACAGCATTTT. Translation gives CASSPRTGEQHF.

The chain is built from TRBV7-9 and TRBJ1-2, with a possible D match to TRBD1 (5 bases). CDR1 and CDR2 from the germline V gene are SEHNR and FQNEAQ (reference sequence). Deletions cut 1 base from V and 2 bases from J, with 11 bases between. The CDR3 has 15 residues. CDR3 nucleotide sequence: TGTGCCAGCAGCTTAGAGTCCGGGGGAAACTATGGCTACACCTTC. Translation: CASSLESGGNYGYTF.

This chain links TRBV5-1 with TRBJ2-1; no firm D call. The CDR3 contains 12 residues. V lost 4 bases, J lost 7 bases, and 9 bases lay in between. CDR1 is SGHRS and CDR2 is YFSETQ in the germline V gene. In DNA, the CDR3 is TGCGCCAGCAGCCTGAGTATGAATGAGCAGTTCTTC. Protein product: CASSLSMNEQFF.

The V and J genes are TRBV2 and TRBJ1-5; D ambiguous. V shed 4 bases and J shed 2 bases, with 9 bases lying between them. The CDR3 runs 14 residues. The germline V gene encodes CDR1 SNHLY and CDR2 FYNNEI. CDR3 residues: CASSANSGNQPQHF. The CDR3 DNA follows: TGTGCCAGCAGTGCGAACAGTGGCAATCAGCCCCAGCATTTT. The complete variable domain, with remaining parts taken from reference TRBV2 and TRBJ1-5, reads EPEVTQTPSHQVTQMGQEVILRCVPISNHLYFYWYRQILGQKVEFLVSFYNNEISEKSEIFDDQFSVERPDGSNFTLKIRSTKLEDSAMYFCASSANSGNQPQHFGDGTRLSIL.

V is TRBV7-9 and J is TRBJ2-1; possible D gene TRBD2, 7 bases. Germline V gives CDR1 SEHNR, CDR2 FQNEAQ (reference sequence). The CDR3 runs to 16 residues. V lost 5 bases and J 5 bases, leaving 19 bases between the germline ends. This CDR3 reads CASSARGASSDNEQFF. The CDR3 DNA reads TGTGCCAGCAGCGCCCGGGGGGCTAGCAGCGACAATGAGCAGTTCTTC.

V usage is TRBV4-3 and J usage is TRBJ2-3; the D gene is possibly TRBD2 (5 bases). Between the trimmed V and J ends, which lost 0 bases and 6 bases, there was a span of 10 bases. The germline V gene encodes CDR1 LGHNA and CDR2 YSLEER. The CDR3 runs 14 residues. Here the CDR3 reads CASSQDGGADTQYF. CDR3 nucleotide sequence: TGCGCCAGCAGCCAAGATGGAGGAGCGGATACGCAGTATTTT.

DNA for the CDR3: TGTGCCAGCAGTTTATTTTCGGGAGGGATTTACAATGAGCAGTTCTTC. It encodes CASSLFSGGIYNEQFF. The chain has TRBV28 and TRBJ2-1, with 8 nucleotides matching TRBD2. Germline trimming cut 1 base from V and 4 bases from J; bases unmatched to any gene: 6. The germline CDR1 and CDR2 sequences are MDHEN and SYDVKM. This CDR3 region has 16 residues.

V and J are TRBV6-4 and TRBJ2-1; 14 bases are a match to TRBD2. In germline, CDR1 is MRHNA, CDR2 SNTAGT. The CDR3 is made up of 17 amino acids. With 6 bases clipped from V and 6 bases from J, the junction kept 10 bases outside the gene matches. As DNA, the CDR3 is TGTGCCAGCAGGACGGAAGGGACTAGCGGGGGTATCAATGAGCAGTTCTTC. Its protein product is CASRTEGTSGGINEQFF.

The V and J genes are TRBV7-2 and TRBJ1-3; D might be TRBD1 (5 bases). The germline V gene encodes CDR1 SGHTA and CDR2 FQGNSA. V was cut by 0 bases and J by 2 bases, with 14 bases left in between. This CDR3 has 17 residues. In DNA form, the CDR3 reads TGTGCCAGCAGCTTAGCGGGCAGGGTGGTAGCTGGAAACACCATATATTTT. Its translation is CASSLAGRVVAGNTIYF.

The chain couples TRBV12-3 or TRBV12-4 to TRBJ1-1, with TRBD1 matching over 8 bases. The V segment lost 7 bases and the J segment 5 bases; nucleotides outside the gene matches: 6. CDR3 length equals 13 residues. The CDR3 region is CASKRQGMTEAFF. CDR3 bases: TGTGCCAGCAAAAGACAGGGGATGACTGAAGCTTTCTTT.

V and J are TRBV14 and TRBJ1-1; D remains unclear. V lost 5 bases, J lost 8 bases, and 12 bases lay in between. The CDR3 is 12 residues long. Per germline, CDR1 SGHDN and CDR2 FVKESK. CDR3 DNA: TGTGCCAGCAGCGGCCGACACATCGAAGCTTTCTTT. Translating it yields CASSGRHIEAFF. The full variable domain, its missing parts supplied by reference TRBV14 and TRBJ1-1, is EAGVTQFPSHSVIEKGQTVTLRCDPISGHDNLYWYRRVMGKEIKFLLHFVKESKQDESGMPNNRFLAERTGGTYSTLKVQPAELEDSGVYFCASSGRHIEAFFGQGTRLTVV.

V and J are TRBV4-3 and TRBJ2-1; D not resolved. CDR1 and CDR2 (germline): LGHNA, YSLEER. This CDR3 is 14 amino acids long. Trimming left V 0 bases short and J 8 bases short, with 11 bases between. This CDR3 is CASSQDLRLDEQFF. In nucleotides, the CDR3 is TGCGCCAGCAGCCAAGATCTGAGGTTGGATGAGCAGTTCTTC.

DNA for the CDR3: TGTGCCAGCAGCAAAAGTCGGGGACAAGGCTACGAGCAGTACTTC. Its translation is CASSKSRGQGYEQYF. The chain couples TRBV21-1 to TRBJ2-7; the D segment call TRBD1 is taken from the table without a DNA check. TRBV21-1 counts as a pseudogene. The CDR3 is 15 residues long.

V usage is TRBV4-3 and J usage is TRBJ2-1, with 9 bases fitting TRBD1. Unmatched junction bases numbered 7, after V lost 1 base and J lost 0 bases. The germline CDR1 and CDR2 sequences are LGHNA and YSLEER. This CDR3 is 18 amino acids long. Here the CDR3 reads CASSQVYTGQGSYNEQFF. DNA for the CDR3: TGCGCCAGCAGCCAAGTTTATACGGGACAGGGCTCCTACAATGAGCAGTTCTTC.

This sequence joins TRBV4-1 and TRBJ1-2, with unresolved D. Per germline, CDR1 MGHRA and CDR2 YSYEKL. V was trimmed by 0 bases and J by 8 bases, leaving 10 bases between them. The CDR3 is 13 amino acids. The DNA of the CDR3 is TGCGCCAGCAGCCAAGATGGCCGGAGGGGCTACACCTTC. Translating gives CASSQDGRRGYTF.

The rearrangement links TRBV7-9 to TRBJ1-2; no firm D call. Looked up from germline, CDR1 is SEHNR and CDR2 is FQNEAQ (reference sequence). V was cut by 1 base and J by 5 bases, with 11 bases left in between. The CDR3 runs 14 residues. The CDR3 DNA reads as TGTGCCAGCAGCTTAGTCCTTTCCGGGTATGGCTACACCTTC. Protein product: CASSLVLSGYGYTF.

V and J are TRBV20-1 and TRBJ2-3; no clear D gene. V lost 2 bases and J lost 6, with 6 bases in between. CDR1 DFQATT and CDR2 SNEGSKA come from the germline V gene (reference sequence). This CDR3 comprises 11 residues. The DNA for the CDR3 is TGCAGTGCTAGATTCCGGGATACGCAGTATTTT. Protein: CSARFRDTQYF.